This TCR beta chain derives from a study of blood T cell repertoires in COVID-19. Looking at the study overall: Nucleic acid was either cDNA or gDNA, and it came from T cells, B-cell-depleted T cells, or PBMCs.

The V gene's germline CDR1 is LGHDT and CDR2 YNNKEL (reference sequence). CDR3 length: 14 residues. Germline trimming cut 4 bases from V and 12 bases from J; bases unmatched to any gene: 12. Profiled with immunoSEQ multiplex PCR; TCRdb holds only in-frame clones, not every one. The sample contains 200,000 to 300,000 clones, around 84% of which appear only once. This clonotype was sampled from a man in his forties who had recovered from COVID-19. The chain employs TRBV3-1 (or the pseudogene TRBV3-2) and TRBJ2-1; 7 bases fit TRBD1. The sample taken for sequencing was peripheral blood. The CDR3 DNA is TGTGCCAGCAGCCTCCGGACAGGAGCTATGGGGCAGTTCTTC. Protein product: CASSLRTGAMGQFF.